A single sample gave rise to the 25 T cell receptor beta chains below, sequenced in a study of blood T cell repertoires in COVID-19. Measured with immunoSEQ multiplex PCR; TCRdb has only the in-frame clones, and not every one. The sample carries over 70,000 clones, roughly 87% recorded once. Sample: peripheral blood. Receptors originate from a man aged 18-30 years with COVID-19, enrolled during active disease.

The gene calls are TRBV25-1 and TRBJ2-7; 9 positions agree with TRBD2. Germline values: CDR1 MGHDK, CDR2 SYGVNS. The CDR3 is made up of 15 amino acids. The ends lost 3 bases at V and 3 bases at J; junction bases unmatched: 6. DNA of the CDR3: TGTGCCAGCAGTGAGACTAGCGGATCCGACTACGAGCAGTACTTC. As protein: CASSETSGSDYEQYF.

The rearrangement uses TRBV7-9 and TRBJ1-3; perhaps TRBD1 as D (6 bases). Deletions cut 5 bases from V and 2 bases from J, with 19 bases between. Germline lookup yields CDR1 SEHNR and CDR2 FQNEAQ (reference sequence). The CDR3 runs to 17 residues. Here the CDR3 DNA reads TGTGCCAGCAGCCCCACGGGGGGCGGTTGGCCTGGAAACACCATATATTTT. This translates into CASSPTGGGWPGNTIYF.

V usage is TRBV4-3 and J usage is TRBJ1-5; D is ambiguous. Germline loops: CDR1 LGHNA, CDR2 YSLEER. The V and J ends lost 1 base and 3 bases respectively, with 10 bases between them. The CDR3 contains 15 residues. This chain's CDR3 is CASSQGWQINQPQHF. The CDR3 DNA is TGCGCCAGCAGCCAAGGGTGGCAGATCAATCAGCCCCAGCATTTT.

This clone has only one observation. The chain couples TRBV30 to TRBJ1-6; the match to TRBD1 covers 7 bases. Germline V gene data show CDR1 as GTSNPN and CDR2 as SVGIG (reference sequence). Unmatched junction bases numbered 6, after V lost 5 bases and J lost 5 bases. CDR3 length: 14 amino acids. The CDR3 DNA sequence: TGTGCCTGGTCCGGGGGACAGAATAATTCACCCCTCCACTTT. Its protein product is CAWSGGQNNSPLHF.

As for this clone: Germline is not matched at one junction end, which may reflect a read error. This chain joins TRBV28 and TRBJ1-4; 10 nucleotides align to TRBD1. Germline values: CDR1 MDHEN, CDR2 SYDVKM. The CDR3 spans 15 residues. In DNA form, the CDR3 reads TGTGCCAGCAGTTTATTTTCTGGGACAGGGGTAAAACTGCTTTTT. Translation gives CASSLFSGTGVKLLF.

This chain connects TRBV2 to TRBJ2-1; 8 bases line up with TRBD2. Germline CDR1 reads SNHLY; CDR2 reads FYNNEI. The length of the CDR3 is 12 residues. Unmatched junction bases numbered 3, after V lost 6 bases and J lost 8 bases. CDR3 in amino acids: CASRAREDEQFF. DNA of the CDR3: TGTGCCAGCAGAGCGCGGGAGGATGAGCAGTTCTTC.

The rearrangement joins TRBV2 to TRBJ2-1; D possibly corresponds to TRBD2 (6 bases). Germline V CDR1 and CDR2: SNHLY, FYNNEI. The CDR3 has 16 residues. Trimming left V 6 bases short and J 6 bases short, with 21 bases between. The CDR3, as DNA: TGTGCCAGCAGGAGGGGAGTGGCGGGACGGGCCAATGAGCAGTTCTTC. This translates into CASRRGVAGRANEQFF.

This clone was seen only once. The V gene is TRBV10-3, the J gene TRBJ2-7; perhaps TRBD1 as D (5 bases). The CDR3 sequence is 12 residues long. The germline V gene has CDR1 ENHRY and CDR2 SYGVKD. Deletions cut 5 bases from V and 5 bases from J, with 10 bases between. In DNA form, the CDR3 reads TGTGCCATCAGTCAGGGAAACCACGAGCAGTACTTC. Translating gives CAISQGNHEQYF.

This chain connects TRBV18 to TRBJ1-1; 7 bases are a match to TRBD1. V gave up 4 bases and J gave up 3 bases; unmatched junction bases: 5. The length of the CDR3 is 14 residues. Germline CDR1 KGHSH, CDR2 LQKENI. This chain's CDR3 is CASSLRQGDTEAFF. CDR3 sequence (DNA): TGTGCCAGCTCACTGCGACAGGGAGACACTGAAGCTTTCTTT.

V is TRBV3-1 (or the pseudogene TRBV3-2) and J is TRBJ2-7; tentative D call: TRBD2 (5 bases). Germline CDR1 LGHDT, CDR2 YNNKEL (reference sequence). Trimming took off 1 base at V and 8 bases at J, with 15 bases between the two ends. CDR3 length: 14 amino acids. This CDR3 is CASSQALSGNKQYF. In DNA, the CDR3 is TGTGCCAGCAGCCAAGCCCTGTCGGGGAACAAGCAGTACTTC.

The chain couples TRBV14 to TRBJ2-7; no clear D gene. The CDR3 contains 10 residues. The germline V gene encodes CDR1 SGHDN and CDR2 FVKESK. Trimming cost V 10 bases and J 6 bases, with 10 bases left between them. The CDR3 coding sequence is TGTGCCACCTCTCCCAGCGAGCAGTACTTC. As protein: CATSPSEQYF.

The V gene is TRBV2, the J gene TRBJ2-7, with D possibly being TRBD1 (5 bases). The V end was cut by 6 bases, the J end by 3 bases, with 9 bases between. Germline lookup yields CDR1 SNHLY and CDR2 FYNNEI. This CDR3 contains 12 residues. Written as DNA, the CDR3 is TGTGCCAGCAGGAGACAGATCTACGAGCAGTACTTC. It encodes CASRRQIYEQYF. The full variable domain, completed using reference TRBV2 and TRBJ2-7, is EPEVTQTPSHQVTQMGQEVILRCVPISNHLYFYWYRQILGQKVEFLVSFYNNEISEKSEIFDDQFSVERPDGSNFTLKIRSTKLEDSAMYFCASRRQIYEQYFGPGTRLTVT.

This CDR3 is CASSSTSGFQETQYF. In nucleotides, the CDR3 is TGCGCCAGCAGCTCGACTAGCGGGTTTCAAGAGACCCAGTACTTC. The rearrangement uses TRBV5-1 and TRBJ2-5; 10 bases agree with TRBD2. There are 15 residues in the CDR3. The V gene's germline CDR1 is SGHRS and CDR2 YFSETQ. Losses at the gene ends were 3 bases for V and 2 bases for J; bases not matched to a gene: 4.

The V call is TRBV19, the J call TRBJ2-3; D call uncertain. There are 13 residues in the CDR3. Germline V gives CDR1 LNHDA, CDR2 SQIVND (reference sequence). Trimming shortened V by 3 bases and J by 1 base, and 5 bases separated the two germline ends. CDR3 amino acids: CASSMSGTDTQYF. CDR3 in DNA: TGTGCCAGTAGTATGTCAGGCACAGATACGCAGTATTTT.

V is TRBV7-9 and J is TRBJ2-7, with TRBD2 matching 11 bases. V dropped 5 bases and J dropped 4; count of bases not matched to a gene: 10. CDR3 size: 16 residues. CDR1 is SEHNR and CDR2 is FQNEAQ in the germline V gene (reference sequence). DNA of the CDR3: TGTGCCAGCAGCGCAGCCGGGACTAGCGGATCTTACGAGCAGTACTTC. This codes for CASSAAGTSGSYEQYF.

A few counts support this clone. The CDR3 coding sequence is TGTGCCAGCAGCTTACCACCGGACACCGGGGAGCTGTTTTTT. Protein: CASSLPPDTGELFF. The rearrangement uses TRBV5-5 and TRBJ2-2; D is unresolved. With 2 bases removed from V and 3 bases from J, the gap between germline ends came to 8 bases. The germline gives CDR1 SGHKS, CDR2 YYEKEE (reference sequence). This CDR3 has 14 residues.

The chain employs TRBV6-5 and TRBJ1-5; D remains ambiguous. V was pared by 2 bases and J by 0 bases, with 8 bases between. Germline V lookup: CDR1 MNHEY, CDR2 SVGAGI. The CDR3 contains 15 residues. CDR3 in amino acids: CASSYGPYSNQPQHF. DNA for the CDR3: TGTGCCAGCAGTTACGGGCCGTATAGCAATCAGCCCCAGCATTTT.

The chain uses TRBV5-1 and TRBJ2-7; TRBD2 matches at 12 bases. Germline V CDR1 and CDR2: SGHRS, YFSETQ. Trimming took 5 bases from V and 1 from J; bases not matched to a gene: 4. This CDR3 contains 15 residues. The CDR3: CASRTSGSLSYEQYF. The CDR3 bases are TGCGCCAGCAGGACTAGCGGGAGTCTTTCCTACGAGCAGTACTTC.

This clone was recorded only once. The chain uses TRBV11-3 and TRBJ2-1; 9 bases line up with TRBD2. Germline CDR1 and CDR2: SGHNT and YENEEA. Trimming cost V 5 bases and J 5 bases; bases outside gene matches: 13. The CDR3 sequence is 17 residues long. The chain's CDR3 is CASSRPSPSGKNNEQFF. The DNA for the CDR3 is TGTGCCAGCAGCCGACCCTCGCCTAGCGGGAAAAACAATGAGCAGTTCTTC.

The chain uses TRBV27 and TRBJ2-2, with 7 bases that match TRBD2. Germline assignment: CDR1 MNHEY and CDR2 SMNVEV (reference sequence). The trim removed 5 bases at V and 4 bases at J, leaving 10 bases unmatched. The CDR3 contains 16 residues. The CDR3 sequence: CASSPRTGGGTGELFF. CDR3 DNA: TGTGCCAGCAGTCCTCGGACGGGAGGAGGCACCGGGGAGCTGTTTTTT.

The genes are TRBV20-1 and TRBJ2-1; D ambiguous. The CDR3 sequence is 11 residues long. Germline values: CDR1 DFQATT, CDR2 SNEGSKA (reference sequence). The V end was cut by 6 bases, the J end by 6 bases, with 9 bases between. The CDR3 here is CSARDSNEQFF. The CDR3 DNA follows: TGCAGTGCCCGTGACTCCAATGAGCAGTTCTTC.

Points on this clone: The junction does not match germline at one end; this may be a read error. The chain recombines TRBV5-6 with TRBJ2-7; 9 bases are shared with TRBD1. CDR3 length: 12 residues. CDR1 and CDR2 from the germline V gene are SGHDT and YYEEEE. The CDR3 DNA reads TGTGCCAGCAGGGGGACAGGGCCTAGCGTTGAGTTC. Protein: CASRGTGPSVEF.

The rearrangement links TRBV6-5 to TRBJ2-1, with D unresolved. The V gene's germline CDR1 is MNHEY and CDR2 SVGAGI. Trimming left V 4 bases short and J 12 bases short, with 16 bases between. CDR3 length: 13 amino acids. As DNA, the CDR3 is TGTGCCAGCAGTTCCCTTGATCGGTCCCGGCAGTTCTTC. Encoded protein: CASSSLDRSRQFF.

The chain links TRBV27 to TRBJ2-7; 8 positions match TRBD2. Germline lookup yields CDR1 MNHEY and CDR2 SMNVEV (reference sequence). The CDR3 covers 14 residues. Trimming at V came to 3 bases and at J to 2 bases, leaving 3 bases not matched to a gene. The CDR3 protein is CASSLMTSAYEQYF. CDR3 in DNA: TGTGCCAGCAGTTTGATGACTAGCGCCTACGAGCAGTACTTC.

J is TRBJ1-6 and V is TRBV6-5, with D perhaps matching TRBD1 (6 bases). With 5 bases removed from V and 4 bases from J, the gap between germline ends came to 9 bases. The CDR3 runs to 14 residues. Germline V lookup: CDR1 MNHEY, CDR2 SVGAGI. The CDR3 is CASSQGIYNSPLHF. The DNA of the CDR3 is TGTGCCAGCAGTCAGGGGATATATAATTCACCCCTCCACTTT.